Only a few counts were recorded for the clone carrying this T cell receptor (beta chain). The data are from a study of shared clonotypes between healthy human individuals. Clones were read by immunoSEQ multiplex PCR, and TCRdb kept only the in-frame ones, dropping some. Seen here are about 1.1 million clones, 70% to 80% observed once, and the top ten hold under 0.8%. The receptor was isolated from a young man in good health. Some clones in this sample may be carry-over from other donors' samples. The sequenced material came from memory CD4+ T cells from PBMCs. The sample's subset: CD45RA-negative fraction.

The chain's CDR3 is CASKQQLAGDYGYTF. The CDR3 nucleotides read TGTGCCAGCAAGCAGCAGCTAGCAGGGGACTATGGCTACACCTTC. This chain joins TRBV6-5 and TRBJ1-2, with D perhaps matching TRBD1 (6 bases). Germline V gives CDR1 MNHEY, CDR2 SVGAGI. V lost 7 bases and J lost 3, with 18 bases in between. This CDR3 contains 15 residues.